The 27 T cell receptor beta chains presented below share a single source sample, sequenced in a study of blood T cell repertoires in COVID-19. Libraries were prepared by immunoSEQ multiplex PCR; TCRdb keeps only in-frame clonotypes and omits some of them. Here the sample spans fewer than 350,000 clones, approximately 90% being singletons. Sequencing input: PBMCs or T cells enriched from blood (not recorded which). The origin of the receptors is a man aged 35-49 years who had been exposed to COVID-19.

The sample holds a few counts of this clone. Other DNA sequences of this sample code for an identical CDR3. The gene calls are TRBV3-1 (or the pseudogene TRBV3-2) and TRBJ2-3, with TRBD2 matching 10 bases. The CDR3 sequence is 15 residues long. Germline V gives CDR1 LGHDT, CDR2 YNNKEL (reference sequence). V gave up 4 bases and J gave up 0 bases; unmatched junction bases: 1. The CDR3 sequence: CASSPTSGSTDTQYF. Here the CDR3 DNA reads TGTGCCAGCAGCCCGACTAGCGGGAGCACAGATACGCAGTATTTT.

This clone was counted once. The chain combines TRBV7-9 with TRBJ2-3, with 7 bases lining up with TRBD1. This CDR3 has 15 residues. The germline V gene has CDR1 SEHNR and CDR2 FQNEAQ (reference sequence). The V segment lost 1 base and the J segment 3 bases; nucleotides outside the gene matches: 4. The CDR3 nucleotides read TGTGCCAGCAGCTTAGTCGGCAGGGGGACAGATACGCAGTATTTT. Protein sequence: CASSLVGRGTDTQYF.

This sequence joins TRBV7-9 and TRBJ2-1; D may be TRBD2 (5 bases). V lost 10 bases and J lost 0, with 13 bases in between. CDR1 SEHNR and CDR2 FQNEAQ come from the germline V gene (reference sequence). The CDR3 has 14 residues. In nucleotides, the CDR3 is TGTGCCATCATGGGAGTGAACTCCTACAATGAGCAGTTCTTC. It specifies CAIMGVNSYNEQFF.

The CDR3 sequence: CASSEVAGVGTGELFF. In DNA form, the CDR3 reads TGTGCCAGCAGTGAGGTAGCGGGAGTCGGCACCGGGGAGCTGTTTTTT. The chain has TRBV6-4 and TRBJ2-2, with 9 bases identical to TRBD2. CDR3 length equals 16 residues. The trim removed 3 bases at V and 4 bases at J, leaving 6 bases unmatched. Germline assignment: CDR1 MRHNA and CDR2 SNTAGT.

This clone was seen just once. The J gene is TRBJ2-7, the V gene TRBV29-1; 12 nucleotides agree with TRBD2. V lost 6 bases to trimming and J lost 3 bases; unmatched junction nucleotides: 3. The CDR3 runs to 13 residues. Germline V lookup: CDR1 SQVTM, CDR2 ANQGSEA. The chain's CDR3 is CSVRLAGDYEQYF. CDR3 in DNA: TGCAGCGTCCGACTAGCGGGGGACTACGAGCAGTACTTC.

The V call is TRBV27, the J call TRBJ2-7, with TRBD2 matching over 7 bases. V shed 3 bases, J shed 0 bases, and the junction held 5 bases outside the gene matches. Germline V CDR1 and CDR2: MNHEY, SMNVEV (reference sequence). This CDR3 is built from 15 residues. The CDR3 DNA follows: TGTGCCAGCAGTTTGCTTGGCGGGAGCTCCTACGAGCAGTACTTC. Amino acid sequence: CASSLLGGSSYEQYF.

The chain carries TRBV19 and TRBJ2-1, with D perhaps TRBD1 (6 bases). The CDR3 is 14 residues long. Trimming removed 5 bases at V and 5 bases at J, with 13 bases between. Germline CDR1 reads LNHDA; CDR2 reads SQIVND (reference sequence). CDR3: CASSAQGQHNEQFF. Here the CDR3 DNA reads TGTGCCAGTAGTGCACAGGGTCAGCACAATGAGCAGTTCTTC.

Note on this clone: Distinct nucleotide sequences in the sample also encode this CDR3. V is TRBV5-1 and J is TRBJ2-7; perhaps TRBD1 as D (5 bases). Germline V gene lookup returns CDR1 SGHRS and CDR2 YFSETQ. The CDR3 length is 13 residues. The V end was cut by 0 bases, the J end by 4 bases, with 8 bases between. The CDR3 region has the DNA TGCGCCAGCAGCTTGGGACAGATTTACGAGCAGTACTTC. It is translated as CASSLGQIYEQYF. Supplemented by reference TRBV5-1 and TRBJ2-7, the full variable domain reads KAGVTQTPRYLIKTRGQQVTLSCSPISGHRSVSWYQQTPGQGLQFLFEYFSETQRNKGNFPGRFSGRQFSNSRSEMNVSTLELGDSALYLCASSLGQIYEQYFGPGTRLTVT.

The chain recombines TRBV6-5 with TRBJ2-7, with TRBD2 matching 7 bases. This CDR3 has 14 residues. V trimming: 2 bases; J trimming: 11 bases; junction bases outside the gene matches: 12. From germline, CDR1 is MNHEY and CDR2 SVGAGI. For the CDR3, the DNA is TGTGCCAGCAGTTACAGGCTCGAGGGAGGGGCCGAGTACTTC. It codes for CASSYRLEGGAEYF.

This chain joins TRBV11-3 and TRBJ2-2, with D possibly being TRBD2 (6 bases). Germline CDR1 SGHNT, CDR2 YENEEA. The CDR3 runs 16 residues. V was cut by 0 bases and J by 4 bases, with 12 bases left in between. CDR3 loop: CASSLELQGGTGELFF. CDR3 nucleotide sequence: TGTGCCAGCAGCTTAGAGCTGCAGGGAGGCACCGGGGAGCTGTTTTTT.

The chain employs TRBV28 and TRBJ1-2, with D uncertain. Per germline, CDR1 MDHEN and CDR2 SYDVKM. The length of the CDR3 is 12 residues. The V gene lost 5 bases and the J gene lost 8 bases, with 12 bases spanning the gap. The CDR3 nucleotides are TGTGCCAGCAGTCCGTTGGCGCGGGGCTACACCTTC. It is translated as CASSPLARGYTF.

This chain connects TRBV9 to TRBJ2-7; D possibly corresponds to TRBD2 (7 bases). This CDR3 has 15 residues. The V end was cut by 0 bases, the J end by 3 bases, with 13 bases between. CDR1 SGDLS and CDR2 YYNGEE come from the germline V gene. The DNA for the CDR3 is TGTGCCAGCAGCGTAGAAGGGGGACTACTCTACGAGCAGTACTTC. It is translated as CASSVEGGLLYEQYF.

The rearrangement joins TRBV15 to TRBJ2-5, with 8 nucleotides matching TRBD1. The V and J ends lost 8 bases and 5 bases, in that order; junction bases with no gene match: 7. CDR3 length equals 13 residues. CDR1 and CDR2 from the germline V gene are LNHNV and YYDKDF (reference sequence). The CDR3 reads CATRGTGGETQYF. For the CDR3, the DNA is TGTGCCACCCGAGGGACAGGCGGGGAGACCCAGTACTTC.

The chain carries TRBV5-1 and TRBJ2-3; 8 bases match TRBD2. V trimming: 2 bases; J trimming: 3 bases; junction bases outside the gene matches: 2. The CDR3 totals 14 residues. The germline CDR1 and CDR2 sequences are SGHRS and YFSETQ. The CDR3 coding sequence is TGCGCCAGCAGCTTCGCTAGCGGGACAGATACGCAGTATTTT. Encoded protein: CASSFASGTDTQYF.

The CDR3 DNA reads TGTGCCAGCACACCCTTCCGGGACAGGGCCTACGAGCAGTACTTC. It encodes CASTPFRDRAYEQYF. The chain employs TRBV2 and TRBJ2-7; 9 bases fit TRBD1. CDR3 length: 15 amino acids. V lost 7 bases to trimming and J lost 2 bases; unmatched junction nucleotides: 9. Germline values: CDR1 SNHLY, CDR2 FYNNEI. Full variable domain (missing parts from reference TRBV2 and TRBJ2-7): EPEVTQTPSHQVTQMGQEVILRCVPISNHLYFYWYRQILGQKVEFLVSFYNNEISEKSEIFDDQFSVERPDGSNFTLKIRSTKLEDSAMYFCASTPFRDRAYEQYFGPGTRLTVT.

The chain carries TRBV18 and TRBJ1-3; 8 nucleotides match TRBD1. Looked up from germline, CDR1 is KGHSH and CDR2 is LQKENI. This CDR3 spans 15 amino acids. The V segment lost 2 bases and the J segment 4 bases; nucleotides outside the gene matches: 4. CDR3 in DNA: TGTGCCAGCTCACCAAATACAGGGGGAGGAAACACCATATATTTT. Protein: CASSPNTGGGNTIYF.

The chain uses TRBV10-3 and TRBJ1-1; 7 bases are shared with TRBD1. J lost 10 bases, V lost 4 bases, and 3 bases had no gene match. Germline V gene sequence: CDR1 ENHRY, CDR2 SYGVKD. CDR3 size: 11 residues. The CDR3 nucleotides are TGTGCCATCAGTGTCAGGGGGGTAGCTTTCTTT. This encodes CAISVRGVAFF.

A single count supports this clone. The chain couples TRBV9 to TRBJ2-7; a possible D gene is TRBD1 (5 bases). This CDR3 contains 16 residues. CDR1 and CDR2 (germline): SGDLS, YYNGEE. Trimming removed 4 bases at V and 0 bases at J, with 17 bases between. The CDR3 DNA reads as TGTGCCAGCAGCCTAGATGCCAGGGCAGACTCCTACGAGCAGTACTTC. Translating gives CASSLDARADSYEQYF.

The chain recombines TRBV28 with TRBJ1-6; the match to TRBD1 covers 9 bases. Germline CDR1 MDHEN, CDR2 SYDVKM. This CDR3 has 15 residues. The J segment lost 8 bases and the V segment lost 5 bases, leaving 7 bases of the junction unmatched. The CDR3 bases are TGTGCCAGCAGTCTTAGGGGACAGGGCTATTCACCCCTCCACTTT. The encoded protein is CASSLRGQGYSPLHF.

The J gene is TRBJ1-3, the V gene TRBV19; tentative D call: TRBD1 (6 bases). Deletions cut 4 bases from V and 3 bases from J, with 7 bases between. Germline lookup yields CDR1 LNHDA and CDR2 SQIVND (reference sequence). The CDR3 runs 13 residues. Here the CDR3 reads CASSKGVGNTIYF. CDR3 bases: TGTGCCAGTAGTAAGGGGGTTGGAAACACCATATATTTT.

The chain uses TRBV5-1 and TRBJ1-1; D remains ambiguous. The ends were cut back, 4 bases at V and 8 bases at J, with 9 bases in the middle. Germline CDR1 SGHRS, CDR2 YFSETQ. The CDR3 extends over 11 amino acids. CDR3 DNA sequence: TGCGCCAGCAGCCACGGTTTGGAAGCTTTCTTT. It is translated as CASSHGLEAFF.

The chain uses TRBV12-3 or TRBV12-4 and TRBJ2-5; D remains ambiguous. The CDR3 contains 12 residues. The V end was cut by 2 bases, the J end by 5 bases, with 6 bases between. The DNA of the CDR3 is TGTGCCAGCAGTTTACTGAGCGAGACCCAGTACTTC. Translating gives CASSLLSETQYF.

V usage is TRBV5-4 and J usage is TRBJ1-1, with D perhaps TRBD1 (5 bases). V was cut by 5 bases and J by 5 bases, with 10 bases left in between. CDR3 size: 12 residues. CDR1 SGHNT and CDR2 YYREEE come from the germline V gene (reference sequence). The CDR3 is CASSSGWTEAFF. The CDR3 DNA follows: TGTGCCAGCAGTTCAGGGTGGACTGAAGCTTTCTTT.

This clone came up a few times. CDR3 in DNA: TGTGCTAGTGGTTTGGGTGCGATGGGGGGGCTTAATCAGCCCCAGCATTTT. Encoded protein: CASGLGAMGGLNQPQHF. The chain recombines TRBV12-5 with TRBJ1-5, with D possibly being TRBD1 (6 bases). The CDR3 runs to 17 residues. Germline V gene data show CDR1 as LGHNT and CDR2 as FRNRAP. The V end was cut by 1 base, the J end by 4 bases, with 17 bases between.

This chain joins TRBV14 and TRBJ1-2; TRBD1 matches at 8 bases. The CDR3 runs to 14 residues. Per germline, CDR1 SGHDN and CDR2 FVKESK. The J segment lost 3 bases and the V segment lost 4 bases, leaving 4 bases of the junction unmatched. CDR3: CASSPSGGYYGYTF. The CDR3 nucleotides are TGTGCCAGCAGCCCCTCAGGGGGCTACTATGGCTACACCTTC.

This clone was seen a single time. The J gene is TRBJ2-7, the V gene TRBV27, with D perhaps TRBD1 (6 bases). This CDR3 region has 15 residues. Trimming took off 2 bases at V and 5 bases at J, with 16 bases between the two ends. Germline CDR1 reads MNHEY; CDR2 reads SMNVEV (reference sequence). CDR3 sequence reads: CASSLRFSGQNEQYF. The CDR3 DNA is TGTGCCAGCAGTTTAAGGTTTTCCGGACAGAACGAGCAGTACTTC.

The chain links TRBV7-8 to TRBJ1-1; D not certain. Germline V gene sequence: CDR1 SGHVS, CDR2 FQNEAQ. The length of the CDR3 is 15 residues. Trimming left V 1 base short and J 4 bases short, with 13 bases between. DNA for the CDR3: TGTGCCAGCAGCTTAGGGATAACACGGGGCACTGAAGCTTTCTTT. It is translated as CASSLGITRGTEAFF.